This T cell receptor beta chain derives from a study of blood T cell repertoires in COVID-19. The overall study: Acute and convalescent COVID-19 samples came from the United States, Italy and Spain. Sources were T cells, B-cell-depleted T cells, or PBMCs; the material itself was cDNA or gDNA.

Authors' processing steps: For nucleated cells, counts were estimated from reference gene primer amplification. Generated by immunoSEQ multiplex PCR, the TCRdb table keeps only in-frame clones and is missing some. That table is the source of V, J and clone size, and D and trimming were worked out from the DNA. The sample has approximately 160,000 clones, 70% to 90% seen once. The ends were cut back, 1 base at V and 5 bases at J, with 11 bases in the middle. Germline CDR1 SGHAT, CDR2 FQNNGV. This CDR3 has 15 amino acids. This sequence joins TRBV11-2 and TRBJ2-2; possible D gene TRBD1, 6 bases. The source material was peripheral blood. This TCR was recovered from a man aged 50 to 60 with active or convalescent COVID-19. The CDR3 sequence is CASSLGTVGTGELFF. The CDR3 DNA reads TGTGCCAGCAGCTTAGGGACAGTTGGTACCGGGGAGCTGTTTTTT.